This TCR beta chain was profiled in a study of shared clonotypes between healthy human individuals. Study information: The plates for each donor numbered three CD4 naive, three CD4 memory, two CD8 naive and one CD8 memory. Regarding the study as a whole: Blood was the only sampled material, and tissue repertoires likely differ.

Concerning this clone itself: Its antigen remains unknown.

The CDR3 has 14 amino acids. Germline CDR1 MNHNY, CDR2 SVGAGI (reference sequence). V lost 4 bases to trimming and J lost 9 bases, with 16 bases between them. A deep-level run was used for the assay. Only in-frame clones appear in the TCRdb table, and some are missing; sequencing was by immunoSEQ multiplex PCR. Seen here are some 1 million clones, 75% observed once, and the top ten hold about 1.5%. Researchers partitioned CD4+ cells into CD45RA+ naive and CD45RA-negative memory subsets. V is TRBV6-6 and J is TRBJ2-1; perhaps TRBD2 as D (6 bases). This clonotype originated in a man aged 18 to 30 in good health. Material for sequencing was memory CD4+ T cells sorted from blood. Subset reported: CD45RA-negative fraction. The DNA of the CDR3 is TGTGCCAGCAGTTCGCACGAGGGAGGCCCTGAGCAGTTCTTC. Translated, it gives CASSSHEGGPEQFF.